Following are 11 T cell receptor beta chains from one sample sequenced in a study of blood T cell repertoires in COVID-19. Sequenced by immunoSEQ multiplex PCR; TCRdb stores in-frame clones only, minus some. The repertoire holds 250,000 to 400,000 clones, with roughly 88% as singletons. The sample taken for sequencing was peripheral blood. Every receptor here comes from a woman aged 25 to 45 with COVID-19, enrolled during active disease.

The sample holds one count of this clone. The chain employs TRBV2 and TRBJ2-7; D possibly corresponds to TRBD2 (5 bases). The V and J ends lost 4 bases and 3 bases respectively, with 7 bases between them. Germline CDR1 is SNHLY and CDR2 is FYNNEI. There are 12 residues in the CDR3. The CDR3 reads CASSGAGYEQYF. The CDR3 DNA is TGTGCCAGCAGTGGGGCGGGCTACGAGCAGTACTTC.

The V call is TRBV27, the J call TRBJ1-2; no firm D call. V was shortened by 0 bases and J by 4 bases, with 9 bases between the two germline ends. Germline CDR1 reads MNHEY; CDR2 reads SMNVEV (reference sequence). The CDR3 sequence is 14 residues long. The CDR3 loop is CASSLSGVSYGYTF. CDR3 bases: TGTGCCAGCAGTTTATCGGGAGTTTCCTATGGCTACACCTTC.

This rearrangement joins TRBV2 to TRBJ2-7; TRBD2 agrees at 12 bases. With V trimmed by 6 bases and J by 2 bases, 5 bases remained unmatched. The V gene's germline CDR1 is SNHLY and CDR2 FYNNEI. This CDR3 region has 15 residues. The CDR3 DNA reads TGTGCCAGCAGGCCCACTAGCGGGGGGACCTACGAGCAGTACTTC. The encoded protein is CASRPTSGGTYEQYF. Combining the CDR3 with reference TRBV2 and TRBJ2-7 gives the whole variable domain EPEVTQTPSHQVTQMGQEVILRCVPISNHLYFYWYRQILGQKVEFLVSFYNNEISEKSEIFDDQFSVERPDGSNFTLKIRSTKLEDSAMYFCASRPTSGGTYEQYFGPGTRLTVT.

The V and J genes are TRBV5-1 and TRBJ1-2, with D perhaps matching TRBD1 (5 bases). CDR1 SGHRS and CDR2 YFSETQ come from the germline V gene. This CDR3 comprises 14 residues. V gave up 1 base and J gave up 4 bases, with 11 bases separating them. CDR3 nucleotide sequence: TGCGCCAGCAGCTTGACGGCGGGGACCTATGGCTACACCTTC. Amino acid sequence: CASSLTAGTYGYTF.

The chain uses TRBV19 and TRBJ1-5, with a possible D match to TRBD1 (6 bases). This CDR3 contains 16 residues. V was trimmed by 5 bases and J by 7 bases, leaving 21 bases between them. CDR1 is LNHDA and CDR2 is SQIVND in the germline V gene (reference sequence). The CDR3 loop is CASSPWGGQGGQPQHF. As DNA, the CDR3 is TGTGCCAGTAGTCCCTGGGGGGGGCAGGGTGGACAGCCCCAGCATTTT. Combining the CDR3 with reference TRBV19 and TRBJ1-5 gives the whole variable domain DGGITQSPKYLFRKEGQNVTLSCEQNLNHDAMYWYRQDPGQGLRLIYYSQIVNDFQKGDIAEGYSVSREKKESFPLTVTSAQKNPTAFYLCASSPWGGQGGQPQHFGDGTRLSIL.

The V gene is TRBV4-3, the J gene TRBJ1-5; D possibly corresponds to TRBD1 (5 bases). CDR1 is LGHNA and CDR2 is YSLEER in the germline V gene. Trimming cost V 1 base and J 6 bases, with 10 bases left between them. This CDR3 comprises 14 residues. The CDR3 DNA reads as TGCGCCAGCAGCCAAGGGGCAGGGTCTCAGCCCCAGCATTTT. Protein sequence: CASSQGAGSQPQHF.

V gene TRBV5-1 combines with J gene TRBJ2-3; 7 bases map to TRBD2. The CDR3 sequence is 16 residues long. Germline-derived CDR1 and CDR2 are SGHRS and YFSETQ. V shed 1 base and J 4 bases; nucleotides not matched to a gene: 9. The CDR3 region is CASSLIGGINADTQYF. CDR3 sequence (DNA): TGCGCCAGCAGCTTGATCGGGGGGATTAACGCAGATACGCAGTATTTT.

The chain couples TRBV2 to TRBJ2-7, with TRBD2 identical over 7 bases. V shed 4 bases and J 7 bases; nucleotides not matched to a gene: 16. The CDR3 spans 16 residues. CDR1 and CDR2 from the germline V gene are SNHLY and FYNNEI. The CDR3 DNA is TGTGCCAGCAGTGTCTCTGACTTGGGCGGGGGATCGGAGCAGTACGTC. It translates to CASSVSDLGGGSEQYV.

The chain couples TRBV30 to TRBJ1-1; the D gene is possibly TRBD1 (5 bases). Trimming removed 0 bases at V and 5 bases at J, with 10 bases between. Germline assignment: CDR1 GTSNPN and CDR2 SVGIG (reference sequence). The CDR3 consists of 13 residues. CDR3 sequence reads: CAWSVGVWTEAFF. The CDR3 DNA is TGTGCCTGGAGTGTAGGGGTGTGGACTGAAGCTTTCTTT. Based on the CDR3 plus reference TRBV30 and TRBJ1-1, the full variable domain is SQTIHQWPATLVQPVGSPLSLECTVEGTSNPNLYWYRQAAGRGLQLLFYSVGIGQISSEVPQNLSASRPQDRQFILSSKKLLLSDSGFYLCAWSVGVWTEAFFGQGTRLTVV.

The chain joins TRBV11-3 to TRBJ1-1; the match to TRBD1 covers 10 bases. The germline CDR1 and CDR2 sequences are SGHNT and YENEEA. J lost 0 bases, V lost 4 bases, and 11 bases had no gene match. The CDR3 extends over 18 amino acids. The CDR3, as DNA: TGTGCCAGCAGCTCCGCGACAGGGGGCGATACTATGAACACTGAAGCTTTCTTT. Its protein product is CASSSATGGDTMNTEAFF.

The chain carries TRBV6-6 and TRBJ2-7; possibly TRBD1 for D (6 bases). Trimming shortened V by 2 bases and J by 3 bases, and 8 bases separated the two germline ends. CDR1 is MNHNY and CDR2 is SVGAGI in the germline V gene (reference sequence). The CDR3 is made up of 13 amino acids. The CDR3 reads CASSYGDNYEQYV. The CDR3 DNA reads TGTGCCAGCAGTTACGGGGACAACTACGAGCAGTACGTC.